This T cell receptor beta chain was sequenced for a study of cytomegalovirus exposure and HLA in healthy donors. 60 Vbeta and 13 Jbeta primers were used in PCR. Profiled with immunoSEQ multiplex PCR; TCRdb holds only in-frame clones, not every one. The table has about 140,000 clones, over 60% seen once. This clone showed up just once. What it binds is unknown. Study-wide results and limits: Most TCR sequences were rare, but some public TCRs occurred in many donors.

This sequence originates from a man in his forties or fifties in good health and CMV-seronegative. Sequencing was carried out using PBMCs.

The CDR3 DNA reads as TGTGCCAGTAGTATAGGGAGAACAGGGAACACTGAAGCTTTCTTT. The encoded protein is CASSIGRTGNTEAFF. The V call is TRBV19, the J call TRBJ1-1; D might be TRBD1 (5 bases). Trimming took 1 base from V and 1 from J, leaving 10 bases between them. This CDR3 comprises 15 residues. In germline, CDR1 is LNHDA, CDR2 SQIVND (reference sequence).